These 5 T cell receptor beta chains share one sample of origin, sequenced in a study of shared clonotypes between healthy human individuals (dated by TCRdb to about 2020). The library was generated by the immunoSEQ multiplex PCR assay. TCRdb mirrors the immuneACCESS table, restricted to in-frame sequences. Some clones are absent from its copies; in checked studies, under half trace to an unresolved V gene, and the reason for the others is unknown. The sample table holds roughly 95,000 clones, of which roughly 50% were seen once. Approximately 16% of the sample goes to the ten largest clones. Sequenced material: PBMCs. These receptors were obtained from a woman between 40 and 55 years old in good health. Some clones in this sample may be carry-over from other donors' samples.

This clone was counted only a few times. This chain connects TRBV7-2 to TRBJ2-3, with 7 bases that match TRBD2. Trimming took 4 bases from V and 2 from J; bases not matched to a gene: 3. Germline-derived CDR1 and CDR2 are SGHTA and FQGNSA. The CDR3 is made up of 14 amino acids. CDR3 coding DNA: TGTGCCAGCAGCTCTAGCGGCTCCACAGATACGCAGTATTTT. This translates into CASSSSGSTDTQYF.

Notes on this clone: This probably arose from a read error, given a far larger clone one base away. This rearrangement joins TRBV29-1 to TRBJ2-5; D may be TRBD1 or TRBD2 (5 bases each). This CDR3 contains 14 residues. The V end was cut by 4 bases, the J end by 5 bases, with 17 bases between. Germline V gene lookup returns CDR1 SQVTM and CDR2 ANQGSEA. Here the CDR3 DNA reads TGCAGCGTTGGGGGCGGGCAGGTCGTGGAGACCCAGTACTTC. Protein: CSVGGGQVVETQYF.

J is TRBJ2-3 and V is TRBV28; 13 bases are a match to TRBD2. The CDR3 sequence is 18 residues long. Trimming removed 8 bases from V and 2 bases from J; junction bases left unmatched: 13. In germline, CDR1 is MDHEN, CDR2 SYDVKM. CDR3 DNA sequence: TGTGCCAGCGGTCTCCTGACTAGCGGGAGGACGAACACAGATACGCAGTATTTT. Translating gives CASGLLTSGRTNTDTQYF.

The DNA for the CDR3 is TGTGCCAGCAGTTTAATACAGGGTAAAAACGAGCAGTACTTC. As protein: CASSLIQGKNEQYF. The gene calls are TRBV28 and TRBJ2-7, with D maybe TRBD1 (6 bases). Looked up from germline, CDR1 is MDHEN and CDR2 is SYDVKM. Trimming left V 2 bases short and J 5 bases short, with 13 bases between. CDR3 length equals 14 residues.

This clone was counted between two and nine times. The chain links TRBV6-4 to TRBJ2-2; D unclear. The CDR3 has 15 amino acids. The V end lost 3 bases, the J end lost 2 bases, and 10 bases lay between the germline ends. In germline, CDR1 is MRHNA, CDR2 SNTAGT. The CDR3 DNA sequence: TGTGCCAGCAGTGAAGAAGAAGGAAACACCGGGGAGCTGTTTTTT. Its protein product is CASSEEEGNTGELFF.